What follows describes a single T cell receptor beta chain. Other nucleotide sequences from this sample produce the same CDR3. Trimming cost V 3 bases and J 3 bases; bases outside gene matches: 1. This CDR3 has 13 amino acids. Germline values: CDR1 SGHTA, CDR2 FQGNSA. The data stem from a study of blood T cell repertoires in COVID-19. Turning to the study itself: The United States, Italy and Spain were the sources of the acute and convalescent COVID-19 samples. T cells, B-cell-depleted T cells, or PBMCs provided the cDNA or gDNA that served as material.

As processed by the authors: Reference gene primers were amplified, and this amplification served to estimate nucleated cell counts. Only in-frame clones appear in the TCRdb table, and some are missing; sequencing was by immunoSEQ multiplex PCR. V, J and clone size reflect that table, while D and trimming were determined from the DNA. Seen here are 230,000 or so clones, 80% to 90% observed once, and the top ten hold about 1.4%. The sequence came from a woman in her 40s who had recovered from COVID-19. The specimen was peripheral blood. The chain combines TRBV7-2 with TRBJ1-1, with TRBD1 identical over 7 bases. CDR3 protein: CASSLQGDTEAFF. The CDR3 region has the DNA TGTGCCAGCAGCTTGCAGGGGGACACTGAAGCTTTCTTT.